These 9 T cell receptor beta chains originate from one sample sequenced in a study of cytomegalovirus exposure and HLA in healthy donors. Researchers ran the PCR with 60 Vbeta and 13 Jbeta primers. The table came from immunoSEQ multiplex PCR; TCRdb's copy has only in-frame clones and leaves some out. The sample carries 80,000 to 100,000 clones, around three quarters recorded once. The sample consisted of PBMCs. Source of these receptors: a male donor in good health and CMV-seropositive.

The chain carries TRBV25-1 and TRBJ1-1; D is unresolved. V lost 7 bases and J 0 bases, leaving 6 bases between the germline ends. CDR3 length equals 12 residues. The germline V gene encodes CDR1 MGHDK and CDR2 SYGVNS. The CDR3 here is CASTSLNTEAFF. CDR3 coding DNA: TGTGCCAGCACGTCGTTGAACACTGAAGCTTTCTTT.

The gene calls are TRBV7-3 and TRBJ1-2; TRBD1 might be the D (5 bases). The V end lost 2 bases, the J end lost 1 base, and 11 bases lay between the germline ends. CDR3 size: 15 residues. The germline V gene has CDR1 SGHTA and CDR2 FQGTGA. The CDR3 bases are TGTGCCAGCAGCTTAGGAGGGGCCCTTAACTATGGCTACACCTTC. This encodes CASSLGGALNYGYTF. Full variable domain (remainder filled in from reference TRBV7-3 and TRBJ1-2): GAGVSQTPSNKVTEKGKYVELRCDPISGHTALYWYRQSLGQGPEFLIYFQGTGAADDSGLPNDRFFAVRPEGSVSTLKIQRTERGDSAVYLCASSLGGALNYGYTFGSGTRLTVV.

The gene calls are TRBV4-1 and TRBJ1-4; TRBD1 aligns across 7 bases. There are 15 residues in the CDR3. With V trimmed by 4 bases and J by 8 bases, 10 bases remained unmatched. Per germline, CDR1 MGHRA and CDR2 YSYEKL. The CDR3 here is CASSLLQGLGEKLFF. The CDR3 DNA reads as TGCGCCAGCAGCCTCCTACAGGGGTTAGGCGAAAAACTGTTTTTT.

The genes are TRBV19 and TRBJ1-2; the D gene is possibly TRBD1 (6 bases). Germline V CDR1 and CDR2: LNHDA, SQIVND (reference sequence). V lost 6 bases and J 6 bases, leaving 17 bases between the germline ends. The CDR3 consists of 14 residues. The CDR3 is CASSNQQGIDGYTF. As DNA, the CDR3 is TGTGCCAGTAGCAATCAACAGGGAATCGATGGCTACACCTTC.

For the CDR3, the DNA is TGTGCCAGCAGTGAACGACAGGGCCCCAATCAGCCCCAGCATTTT. Its protein is CASSERQGPNQPQHF. The rearrangement links TRBV6-1 to TRBJ1-5; 7 bases fit TRBD1. The J segment lost 3 bases and the V segment lost 2 bases, leaving 4 bases of the junction unmatched. Looked up from germline, CDR1 is MNHNS and CDR2 is SASEGT. CDR3 size: 15 residues.

CDR3 nucleotide sequence: TGTGCCAGCAGCCCTACTAGCGAGACGCAGTATTTT. Encoded protein: CASSPTSETQYF. The chain employs TRBV7-9 and TRBJ2-3; 7 bases fit TRBD2. CDR3 length equals 12 residues. CDR1 and CDR2 (germline): SEHNR, FQNEAQ (reference sequence). Trimming removed 5 bases from V and 9 bases from J; junction bases left unmatched: 5.

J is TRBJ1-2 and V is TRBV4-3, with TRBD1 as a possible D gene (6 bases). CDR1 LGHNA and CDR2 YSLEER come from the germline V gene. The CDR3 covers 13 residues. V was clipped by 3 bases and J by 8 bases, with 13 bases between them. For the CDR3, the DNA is TGCGCCAGCAGCCAGGAACAGGGAGCGGGCTACACCTTC. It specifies CASSQEQGAGYTF.

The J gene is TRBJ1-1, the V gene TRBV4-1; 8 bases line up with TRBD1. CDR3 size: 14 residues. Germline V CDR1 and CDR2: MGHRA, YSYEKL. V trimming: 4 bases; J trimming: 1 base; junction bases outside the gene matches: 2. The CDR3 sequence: CASSLTGENTEAFF. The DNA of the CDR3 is TGCGCCAGCAGCCTGACAGGGGAGAACACTGAAGCTTTCTTT.

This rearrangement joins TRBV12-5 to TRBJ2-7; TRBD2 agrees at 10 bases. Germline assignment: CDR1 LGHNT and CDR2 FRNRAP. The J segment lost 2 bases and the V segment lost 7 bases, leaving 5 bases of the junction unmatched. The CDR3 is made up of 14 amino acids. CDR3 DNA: TGTGCTAGTGCCCCCGGACTAGCGGCCTACGAGCAGTACTTC. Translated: CASAPGLAAYEQYF.